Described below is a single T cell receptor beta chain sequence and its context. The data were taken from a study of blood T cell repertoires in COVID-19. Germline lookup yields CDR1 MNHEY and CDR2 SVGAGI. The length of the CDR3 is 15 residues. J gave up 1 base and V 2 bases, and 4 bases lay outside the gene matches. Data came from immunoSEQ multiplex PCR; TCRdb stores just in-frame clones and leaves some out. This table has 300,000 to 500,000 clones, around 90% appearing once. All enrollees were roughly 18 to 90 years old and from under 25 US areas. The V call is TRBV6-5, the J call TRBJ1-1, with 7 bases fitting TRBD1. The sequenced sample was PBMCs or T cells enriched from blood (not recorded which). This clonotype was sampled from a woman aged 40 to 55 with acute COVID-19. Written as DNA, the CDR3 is TGTGCCAGCAGTTACAACAGGGGTCAGAACACTGAAGCTTTCTTT. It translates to CASSYNRGQNTEAFF.